The 5 T cell receptor beta chains below all came from one sample that was sequenced in a study of blood T cell repertoires in COVID-19. Profiling relied on immunoSEQ multiplex PCR, and the TCRdb table lists in-frame clones only, not all of them. The data hold about 240,000 clones, with about 83% observed a single time. Sequenced sample: peripheral blood. The receptors were gathered from a man aged 25 to 40 who had recovered from COVID-19.

The chain employs TRBV27 and TRBJ2-7; D perhaps matches TRBD1 (6 bases). V lost 6 bases and J lost 1, with 16 bases in between. CDR1 and CDR2 from the germline V gene are MNHEY and SMNVEV (reference sequence). The CDR3 totals 15 residues. CDR3 sequence reads: CASSPFGQRSYEQYF. Here the CDR3 DNA reads TGTGCCAGCAGCCCCTTTGGACAGAGGTCCTACGAGCAGTACTTC.

This clone was picked up a small number of times. This chain connects TRBV10-1 to TRBJ2-7, with D perhaps matching TRBD1 (6 bases). V lost 8 bases to trimming and J lost 0 bases, with 8 bases between them. The germline CDR1 and CDR2 sequences are WNHNN and SYGVQD (reference sequence). The CDR3 covers 12 residues. CDR3 amino acids: CASGTYSYEQYF. For the CDR3, the DNA is TGCGCCAGCGGGACATACTCCTACGAGCAGTACTTC.

CDR3 DNA sequence: TGCAGCGTGGCAAGGGGGCTTGGCACTGAAGCTTTCTTT. This codes for CSVARGLGTEAFF. The rearrangement uses TRBV29-1 and TRBJ1-1, with TRBD1 matching over 7 bases. Germline assignment: CDR1 SQVTM and CDR2 ANQGSEA. The CDR3 spans 13 residues. V gave up 6 bases and J gave up 4 bases; unmatched junction bases: 8.

The CDR3 DNA is TGTGCCAGTAGTATAGGACAGGTCAACACCGGGGAGCTGTTTTTT. Amino acid sequence: CASSIGQVNTGELFF. This chain joins TRBV19 and TRBJ2-2, with D possibly matching TRBD1 (6 bases). Looked up from germline, CDR1 is LNHDA and CDR2 is SQIVND (reference sequence). V gave up 1 base and J gave up 2 bases, with 8 bases separating them. CDR3 length: 15 amino acids.

This chain joins TRBV4-1 and TRBJ1-5; 8 nucleotides agree with TRBD1. CDR3 size: 19 residues. CDR1 MGHRA and CDR2 YSYEKL come from the germline V gene. Germline trimming cut 1 base from V and 3 bases from J; bases unmatched to any gene: 14. In DNA, the CDR3 is TGCGCCAGCAGCCAAGGCGGGACAGGCCTAATCTTAACCAATCAGCCCCAGCATTTT. Protein: CASSQGGTGLILTNQPQHF.